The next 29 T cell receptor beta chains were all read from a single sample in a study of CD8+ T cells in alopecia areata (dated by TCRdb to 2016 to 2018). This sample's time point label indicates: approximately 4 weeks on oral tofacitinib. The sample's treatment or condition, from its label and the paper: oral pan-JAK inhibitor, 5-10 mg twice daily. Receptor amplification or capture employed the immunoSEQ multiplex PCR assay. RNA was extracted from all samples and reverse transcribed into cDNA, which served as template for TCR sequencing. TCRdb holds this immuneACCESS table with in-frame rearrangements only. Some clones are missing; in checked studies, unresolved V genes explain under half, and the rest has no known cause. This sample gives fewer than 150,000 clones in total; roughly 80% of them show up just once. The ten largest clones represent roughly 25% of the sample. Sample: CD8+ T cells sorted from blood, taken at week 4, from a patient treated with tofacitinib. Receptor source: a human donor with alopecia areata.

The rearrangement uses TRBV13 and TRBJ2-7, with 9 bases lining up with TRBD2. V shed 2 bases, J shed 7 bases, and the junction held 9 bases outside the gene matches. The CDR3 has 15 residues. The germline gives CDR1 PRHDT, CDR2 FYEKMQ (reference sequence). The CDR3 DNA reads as TGTGCCAGCAGCTTAACTAGCGGGCCCCTCGAAGAGCAGTACTTC. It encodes CASSLTSGPLEEQYF.

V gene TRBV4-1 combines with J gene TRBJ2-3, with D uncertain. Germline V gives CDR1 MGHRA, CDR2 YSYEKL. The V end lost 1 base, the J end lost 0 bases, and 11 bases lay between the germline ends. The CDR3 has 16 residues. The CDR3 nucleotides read TGCGCCAGCAGCCAAGGGACGGCCTATAGCACAGATACGCAGTATTTT. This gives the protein CASSQGTAYSTDTQYF.

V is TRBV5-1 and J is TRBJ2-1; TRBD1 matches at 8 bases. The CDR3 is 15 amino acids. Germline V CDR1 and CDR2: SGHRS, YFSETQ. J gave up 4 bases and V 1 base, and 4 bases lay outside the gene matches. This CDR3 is CASSLSQGAYNEQFF. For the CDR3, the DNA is TGCGCCAGCAGCTTGTCGCAGGGGGCTTACAATGAGCAGTTCTTC.

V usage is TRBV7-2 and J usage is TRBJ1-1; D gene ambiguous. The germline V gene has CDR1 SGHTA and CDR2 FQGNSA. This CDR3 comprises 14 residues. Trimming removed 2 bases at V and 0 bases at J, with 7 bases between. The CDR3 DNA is TGTGCCAGCAGCTTATCTGGGATGAACACTGAAGCTTTCTTT. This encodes CASSLSGMNTEAFF.

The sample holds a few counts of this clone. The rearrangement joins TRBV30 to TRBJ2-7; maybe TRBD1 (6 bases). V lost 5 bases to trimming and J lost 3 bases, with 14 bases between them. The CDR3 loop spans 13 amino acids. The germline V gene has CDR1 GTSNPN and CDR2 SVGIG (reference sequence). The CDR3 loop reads CAWERTEGYEQYF. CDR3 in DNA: TGTGCCTGGGAGAGGACAGAAGGCTACGAGCAGTACTTC.

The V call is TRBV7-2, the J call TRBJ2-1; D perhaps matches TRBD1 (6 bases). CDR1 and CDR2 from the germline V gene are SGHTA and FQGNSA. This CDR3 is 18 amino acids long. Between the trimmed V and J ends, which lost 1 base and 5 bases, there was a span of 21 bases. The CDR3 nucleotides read TGTGCCAGCAGCTTAGAACCCCAGGGGTACCATCCTCACAATGAGCAGTTCTTC. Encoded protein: CASSLEPQGYHPHNEQFF.

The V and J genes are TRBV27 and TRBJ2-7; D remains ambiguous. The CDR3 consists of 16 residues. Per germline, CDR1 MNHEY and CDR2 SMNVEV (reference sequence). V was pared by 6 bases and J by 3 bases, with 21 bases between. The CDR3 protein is CASRTPPGARNYEQYF. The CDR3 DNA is TGTGCCAGCAGAACCCCCCCGGGCGCTAGGAACTACGAGCAGTACTTC.

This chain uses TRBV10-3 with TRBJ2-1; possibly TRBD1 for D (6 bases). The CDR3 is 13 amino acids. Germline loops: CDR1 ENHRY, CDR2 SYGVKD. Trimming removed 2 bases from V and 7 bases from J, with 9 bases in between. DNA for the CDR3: TGTGCCATCAGTGAGACAGGGTTAAATGAGCAGTTCTTC. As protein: CAISETGLNEQFF.

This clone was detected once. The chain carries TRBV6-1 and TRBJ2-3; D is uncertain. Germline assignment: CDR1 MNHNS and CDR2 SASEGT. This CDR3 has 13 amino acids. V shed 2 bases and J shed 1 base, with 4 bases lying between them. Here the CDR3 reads CASSEWGTDTQYF. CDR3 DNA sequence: TGTGCCAGCAGTGAATGGGGCACAGATACGCAGTATTTT.

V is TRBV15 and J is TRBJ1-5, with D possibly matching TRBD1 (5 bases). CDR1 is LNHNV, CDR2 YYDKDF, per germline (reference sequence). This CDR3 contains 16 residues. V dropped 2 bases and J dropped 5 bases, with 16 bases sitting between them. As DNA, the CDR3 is TGTGCCACCAGCAGACGCGCCCGCGGGGACCATCAGCCCCAGCATTTT. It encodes CATSRRARGDHQPQHF.

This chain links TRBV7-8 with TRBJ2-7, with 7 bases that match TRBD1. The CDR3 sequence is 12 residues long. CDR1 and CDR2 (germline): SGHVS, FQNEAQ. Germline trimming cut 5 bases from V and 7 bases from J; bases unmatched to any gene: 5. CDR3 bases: TGTGCCAGCAGCACACAGGGGTTGGAGCAGTACTTC. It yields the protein CASSTQGLEQYF.

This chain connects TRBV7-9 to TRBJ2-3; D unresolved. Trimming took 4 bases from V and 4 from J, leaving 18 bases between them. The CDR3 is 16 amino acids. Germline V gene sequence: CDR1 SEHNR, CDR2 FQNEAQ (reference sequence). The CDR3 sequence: CASSWPWGGSADTQYF. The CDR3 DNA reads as TGTGCCAGCAGCTGGCCATGGGGTGGATCTGCAGATACGCAGTATTTT.

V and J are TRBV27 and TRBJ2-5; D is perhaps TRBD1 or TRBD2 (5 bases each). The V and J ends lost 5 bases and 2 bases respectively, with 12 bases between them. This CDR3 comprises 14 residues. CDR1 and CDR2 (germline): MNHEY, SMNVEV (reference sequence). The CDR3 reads CASSPWGTQETQYF. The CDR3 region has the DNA TGTGCCAGCAGTCCCTGGGGGACGCAAGAGACCCAGTACTTC.

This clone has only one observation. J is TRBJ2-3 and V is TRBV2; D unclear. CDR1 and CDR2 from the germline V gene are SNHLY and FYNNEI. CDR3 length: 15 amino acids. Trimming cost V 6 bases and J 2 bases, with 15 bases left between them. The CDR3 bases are TGTGCCAGCAGCGTCAATCTCCCCTACACAGATACGCAGTATTTT. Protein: CASSVNLPYTDTQYF.

CDR3 sequence reads: CASRRQDPNTGELFF. The CDR3 nucleotides read TGTGCCAGCAGGAGACAGGATCCGAACACCGGGGAGCTGTTTTTT. This chain joins TRBV2 and TRBJ2-2; a weak D match, TRBD1 (6 bases). CDR3 size: 15 residues. V was cut by 6 bases and J by 0 bases, with 11 bases left in between. Looked up from germline, CDR1 is SNHLY and CDR2 is FYNNEI.

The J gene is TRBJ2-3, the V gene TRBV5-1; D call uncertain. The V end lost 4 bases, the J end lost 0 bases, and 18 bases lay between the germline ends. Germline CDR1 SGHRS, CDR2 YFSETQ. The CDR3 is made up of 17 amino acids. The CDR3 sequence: CASSPLETGTSTDTQYF. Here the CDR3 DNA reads TGCGCCAGCAGCCCTTTGGAGACTGGCACTAGCACAGATACGCAGTATTTT.

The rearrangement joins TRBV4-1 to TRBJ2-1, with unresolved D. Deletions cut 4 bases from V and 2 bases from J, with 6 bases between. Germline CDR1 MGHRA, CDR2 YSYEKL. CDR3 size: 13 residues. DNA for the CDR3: TGCGCCAGCAGCCTCACCCCCTACAATGAGCAGTTCTTC. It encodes CASSLTPYNEQFF.

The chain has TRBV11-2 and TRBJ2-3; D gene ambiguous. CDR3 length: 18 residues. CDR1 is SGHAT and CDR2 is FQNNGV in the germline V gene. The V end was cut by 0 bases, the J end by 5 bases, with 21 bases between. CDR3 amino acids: CASSLDALGPPNQDTQYF. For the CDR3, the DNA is TGTGCCAGCAGCTTAGATGCCCTCGGTCCCCCCAATCAAGATACGCAGTATTTT.

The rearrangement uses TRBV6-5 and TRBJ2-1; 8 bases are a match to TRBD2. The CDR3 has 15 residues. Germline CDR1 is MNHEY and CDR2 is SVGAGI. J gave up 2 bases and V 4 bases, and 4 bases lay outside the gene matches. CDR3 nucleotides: TGTGCCAGCAGTTTCGCGGGGGGCCCCTACAATGAGCAGTTCTTC. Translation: CASSFAGGPYNEQFF.

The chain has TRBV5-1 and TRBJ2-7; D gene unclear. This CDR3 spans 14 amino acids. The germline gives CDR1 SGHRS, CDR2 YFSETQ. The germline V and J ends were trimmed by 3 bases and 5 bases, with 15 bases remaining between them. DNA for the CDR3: TGCGCCAGCAGCTCGCCCGCCCTTTCGGACGAGCAGTACTTC. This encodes CASSSPALSDEQYF.

This chain's CDR3 is CASSLGIANEQFF. The CDR3 DNA sequence: TGTGCCAGCAGCTTGGGAATAGCGAATGAGCAGTTCTTC. The rearrangement links TRBV5-4 to TRBJ2-1, with a tentative D call TRBD2 (5 bases). CDR3 size: 13 residues. V was trimmed by 0 bases and J by 7 bases, leaving 8 bases between them. CDR1 and CDR2 from the germline V gene are SGHNT and YYREEE (reference sequence). The whole variable domain, remainder taken from reference TRBV5-4 and TRBJ2-1, is ETGVTQSPTHLIKTRGQQVTLRCSSQSGHNTVSWYQQALGQGPQFIFQYYREEENGRGNFPPRFSGLQFPNYSSELNVNALELDDSALYLCASSLGIANEQFFGPGTRLTVL.

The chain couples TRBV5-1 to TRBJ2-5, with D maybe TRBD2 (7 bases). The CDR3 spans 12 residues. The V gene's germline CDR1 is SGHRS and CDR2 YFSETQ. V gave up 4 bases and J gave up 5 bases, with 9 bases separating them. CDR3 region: CASSEGGETQYF. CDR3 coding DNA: TGCGCCAGCAGCGAGGGGGGGGAGACCCAGTACTTC.

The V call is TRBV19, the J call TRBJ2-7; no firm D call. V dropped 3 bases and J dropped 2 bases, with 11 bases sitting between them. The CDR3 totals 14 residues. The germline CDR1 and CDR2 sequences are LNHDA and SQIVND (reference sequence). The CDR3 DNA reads TGTGCCAGTAGTATTTCCGGCGGACCCTACGAGCAGTACTTC. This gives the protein CASSISGGPYEQYF.

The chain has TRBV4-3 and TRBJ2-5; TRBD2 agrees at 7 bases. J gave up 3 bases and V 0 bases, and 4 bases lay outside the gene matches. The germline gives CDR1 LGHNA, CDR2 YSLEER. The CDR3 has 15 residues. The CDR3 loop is CASSQDGTTKETQYF. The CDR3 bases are TGCGCCAGCAGCCAAGACGGGACTACGAAAGAGACCCAGTACTTC.

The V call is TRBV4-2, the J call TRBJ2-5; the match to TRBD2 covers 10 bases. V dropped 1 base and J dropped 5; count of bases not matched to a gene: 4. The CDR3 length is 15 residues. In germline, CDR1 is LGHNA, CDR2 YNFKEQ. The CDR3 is CASSQAALAGETQYF. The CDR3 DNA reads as TGTGCCAGCAGCCAAGCAGCACTAGCGGGGGAGACCCAGTACTTC.

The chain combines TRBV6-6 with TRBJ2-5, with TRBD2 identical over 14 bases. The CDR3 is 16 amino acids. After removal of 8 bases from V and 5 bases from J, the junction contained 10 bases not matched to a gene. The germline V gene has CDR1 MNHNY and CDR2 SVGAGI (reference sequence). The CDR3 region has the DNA TGTGCCAGCGGGTCGACGGGACTAGCGGGGGAGGAGACCCAGTACTTC. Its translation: CASGSTGLAGEETQYF.

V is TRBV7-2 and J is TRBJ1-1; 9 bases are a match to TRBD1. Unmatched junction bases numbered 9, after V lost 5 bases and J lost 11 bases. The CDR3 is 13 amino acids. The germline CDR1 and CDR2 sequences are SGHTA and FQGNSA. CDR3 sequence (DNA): TGTGCCAGCAGCGCCCTTTGGACAGGGGTTGCTTTCTTT. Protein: CASSALWTGVAFF. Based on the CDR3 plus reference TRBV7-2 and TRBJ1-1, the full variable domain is GAGVSQSPSNKVTEKGKDVELRCDPISGHTALYWYRQSLGQGLEFLIYFQGNSAPDKSGLPSDRFSAERTGGSVSTLTIQRTQQEDSAVYLCASSALWTGVAFFGQGTRLTVV.

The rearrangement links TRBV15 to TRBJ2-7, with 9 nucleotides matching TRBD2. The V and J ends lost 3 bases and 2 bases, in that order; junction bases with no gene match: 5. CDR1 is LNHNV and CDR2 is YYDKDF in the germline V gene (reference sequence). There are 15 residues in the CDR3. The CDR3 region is CATSSPSGVAYEQYF. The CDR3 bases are TGTGCCACCAGCAGCCCTAGCGGGGTAGCCTACGAGCAGTACTTC.

Here the CDR3 DNA reads TGTGCCAGCAGTTTATCGATGACAGGGGTAGCTTTCTTT. Amino acids: CASSLSMTGVAFF. V is TRBV27 and J is TRBJ1-1; 8 bases align to TRBD1. Trimming removed 0 bases from V and 10 bases from J; junction bases left unmatched: 4. Germline V gene lookup returns CDR1 MNHEY and CDR2 SMNVEV (reference sequence). The CDR3 sequence is 13 residues long.